The next 18 T cell receptor beta chains were all read from a single sample in a study of T cell responses to AZD1222 COVID-19 vaccine. Produced via immunoSEQ multiplex PCR; TCRdb's table is partial and in-frame only. The sample includes more than 150,000 clones, more than 80% of them seen just once. The sample here was peripheral blood, taken on day 0 of AZD1222 vaccination. The receptors come from an adult in good health.

The V gene is TRBV5-1, the J gene TRBJ1-2, with D uncertain. The CDR3 has 14 residues. CDR1 and CDR2 (germline): SGHRS, YFSETQ. V was pared by 0 bases and J by 6 bases, with 12 bases between. The CDR3 loop reads CASSLAAGRDGYTF. The DNA for the CDR3 is TGCGCCAGCAGCTTGGCAGCCGGGAGGGATGGCTACACCTTC.

The chain employs TRBV7-2 and TRBJ1-6, with TRBD1 matching over 7 bases. The germline V gene has CDR1 SGHTA and CDR2 FQGNSA. This CDR3 comprises 16 residues. V dropped 7 bases and J dropped 10; count of bases not matched to a gene: 16. In nucleotides, the CDR3 is TGTGCCAGCACCCAGGGCTCCGAGACAGGGTACTCACCCCTCCACTTT. The encoded protein is CASTQGSETGYSPLHF.

V usage is TRBV7-3 and J usage is TRBJ2-3, with TRBD2 matching 9 bases. The V segment lost 2 bases and the J segment 4 bases; nucleotides outside the gene matches: 1. Germline CDR1 reads SGHTA; CDR2 reads FQGTGA. This CDR3 spans 14 amino acids. The CDR3 protein is CASSLAGGADTQYF. The DNA of the CDR3 is TGTGCCAGCAGCTTAGCGGGAGGGGCAGATACGCAGTATTTT.

This clone was observed a handful of times. The chain uses TRBV9 and TRBJ2-7, with a possible D match to TRBD1 (6 bases). Germline V CDR1 and CDR2: SGDLS, YYNGEE. The CDR3 extends over 14 amino acids. The V end was cut by 4 bases, the J end by 3 bases, with 14 bases between. CDR3 amino acids: CASSISEGGYEQYF. For the CDR3, the DNA is TGTGCCAGCAGCATTAGTGAAGGGGGCTACGAGCAGTACTTC.

The V and J genes are TRBV28 and TRBJ1-4; D is ambiguous. V was trimmed by 3 bases and J by 0 bases, leaving 11 bases between them. CDR1 MDHEN and CDR2 SYDVKM come from the germline V gene. The CDR3 is 16 residues long. The DNA for the CDR3 is TGTGCCAGCAGTTTCCCCGTAACTGCAACTAATGAAAAACTGTTTTTT. This sequence encodes CASSFPVTATNEKLFF.

This rearrangement joins TRBV2 to TRBJ1-1; D is perhaps TRBD1 (6 bases). Looked up from germline, CDR1 is SNHLY and CDR2 is FYNNEI. This CDR3 is built from 14 residues. V was clipped by 6 bases and J by 1 base, with 12 bases between them. CDR3 residues: CASRRGPENTEAFF. Here the CDR3 DNA reads TGTGCCAGCAGGCGGGGGCCAGAGAACACTGAAGCTTTCTTT.

The chain couples TRBV19 to TRBJ2-6; a weak D match, TRBD1 (5 bases). Trimming removed 3 bases from V and 14 bases from J, with 20 bases in between. CDR1 is LNHDA, CDR2 SQIVND, per germline (reference sequence). The CDR3 spans 15 residues. CDR3 nucleotides: TGTGCCAGTAGTATCGGCCAGGGATCTTCTAATCTCCTGACTTTC. Amino acid sequence: CASSIGQGSSNLLTF.

This clone occurred many times. The gene calls are TRBV15 and TRBJ2-1; the match to TRBD2 covers 8 bases. This CDR3 is 14 amino acids long. J was trimmed by 14 bases and V by 0 bases; bases with no gene match: 9. Per germline, CDR1 LNHNV and CDR2 YYDKDF (reference sequence). The CDR3 here is CATSRDAGTREEFF. The CDR3 DNA follows: TGTGCCACCAGCAGAGACGCGGGGACTAGGGAAGAGTTCTTC. Full variable domain (rest looked up from reference TRBV15 and TRBJ2-1): DAMVIQNPRYQVTQFGKPVTLSCSQTLNHNVMYWYQQKSSQAPKLLFHYYDKDFNNEADTPDNFQSRRPNTSFCFLDIRSPGLGDTAMYLCATSRDAGTREEFFGPGTRLTVL.

This chain links TRBV4-1 with TRBJ2-5, with D hard to call. CDR3 length: 13 amino acids. The V gene's germline CDR1 is MGHRA and CDR2 YSYEKL. Trimming stripped 2 bases from V and 3 bases from J, with 7 bases between. CDR3 nucleotide sequence: TGCGCCAGCAGCCAAAGACCTAAAGAGACCCAGTACTTC. Protein sequence: CASSQRPKETQYF.

The chain couples TRBV27 to TRBJ2-2; possible D gene TRBD2, 5 bases. The CDR3 has 16 residues. Trimming removed 5 bases from V and 1 base from J, with 14 bases in between. The germline gives CDR1 MNHEY, CDR2 SMNVEV (reference sequence). CDR3 region: CASSATPGGNTGELFF. For the CDR3, the DNA is TGTGCCAGCAGTGCAACGCCCGGAGGGAACACCGGGGAGCTGTTTTTT.

This clone was seen only once. The chain carries TRBV7-6 and TRBJ2-7; D gene ambiguous. CDR3 length: 15 residues. CDR1 and CDR2 (germline): SGHVS, FNYEAQ. Trimming shortened V by 1 base and J by 3 bases, and 13 bases separated the two germline ends. This CDR3 reads CASSLEAARNYEQYF. The CDR3 coding sequence is TGTGCCAGCAGCTTAGAGGCAGCTAGAAACTACGAGCAGTACTTC.

V and J are TRBV10-1 and TRBJ2-5; 9 bases map to TRBD2. The junction had 8 bases not matched to a gene; V was cut back by 8 bases and J by 1 base. The CDR3 sequence is 15 residues long. Germline assignment: CDR1 WNHNN and CDR2 SYGVQD (reference sequence). The CDR3 loop is CASAPGLASQETQYF. DNA of the CDR3: TGCGCCAGCGCACCGGGACTAGCCTCCCAAGAGACCCAGTACTTC.

The V call is TRBV3-1 (or the pseudogene TRBV3-2), the J call TRBJ1-6; 9 nucleotides align to TRBD1. With 3 bases clipped from V and 11 bases from J, the junction kept 8 bases outside the gene matches. The germline CDR1 and CDR2 sequences are LGHDT and YNNKEL (reference sequence). This CDR3 has 15 residues. The CDR3 is CASSQVTGGNPPLHF. The CDR3 coding sequence is TGTGCCAGCAGCCAGGTAACAGGGGGCAACCCACCCCTCCACTTT.

This chain uses TRBV6-4 with TRBJ1-4; the D gene is possibly TRBD1 (6 bases). This CDR3 has 14 amino acids. Germline V gene sequence: CDR1 MRHNA, CDR2 SNTAGT. Trimming removed 11 bases from V and 5 bases from J, with 18 bases in between. CDR3 amino acids: CAGVYGGPNEKLFF. In DNA form, the CDR3 reads TGTGCCGGGGTGTATGGGGGGCCAAATGAAAAACTGTTTTTT.

V and J are TRBV5-1 and TRBJ1-4; maybe TRBD1 (5 bases). This CDR3 is 14 amino acids long. Trimming took 5 bases from V and 3 from J, leaving 11 bases between them. Germline CDR1 is SGHRS and CDR2 is YFSETQ. CDR3 nucleotide sequence: TGCGCCAGCAGGCTTCAGGGTTCTAATGAAAAACTGTTTTTT. Translated, it gives CASRLQGSNEKLFF.

The chain carries TRBV28 and TRBJ1-2; a possible D gene is TRBD1 (5 bases). CDR1 is MDHEN, CDR2 SYDVKM, per germline. CDR3 length: 17 residues. Trimming cost V 9 bases and J 6 bases, with 29 bases left between them. CDR3 sequence: CASGSGQGYVGNHGYTF. As DNA, the CDR3 is TGTGCCAGTGGGTCGGGGCAGGGATATGTTGGGAACCATGGCTACACCTTC.

This clone was counted only a few times. The chain combines TRBV6-5 with TRBJ1-2; no firm D call. This CDR3 has 13 residues. The V end lost 6 bases, the J end lost 5 bases, and 13 bases lay between the germline ends. CDR1 and CDR2 (germline): MNHEY, SVGAGI. The CDR3 DNA reads as TGTGCCAGCAGAAGGTCAGACCGATATGGCTACACCTTC. Translated: CASRRSDRYGYTF.

J is TRBJ2-2 and V is TRBV6-4; tentatively, D is TRBD1 (5 bases). Per the germline V gene, CDR1 is MRHNA and CDR2 is SNTAGT. Trimming shortened V by 4 bases and J by 5 bases, and 17 bases separated the two germline ends. The CDR3 extends over 16 amino acids. The CDR3 DNA sequence: TGTGCCAGCAGTGCCGAAGGGGCTATTGGGACCGGGGAGCTGTTTTTT. Amino acids: CASSAEGAIGTGELFF.